The next 20 T cell receptor beta chains were all read from a single sample in a study of esophageal squamous cell carcinoma under preoperative chemotherapy (dated by TCRdb to 2017 to 2018). The intended sense of this specimen's time point label: after preoperative PTX-NDP chemotherapy. The library was made by PCR. Instrument on record: HiSeq X Ten. TCRdb applied fastp at Q25 and MiXCR to the public reads, then kept only in-frame beta chains. CDR3 protein duplicates are merged, each entry listing the most common genes and DNA. A total of about 32,000 distinct CDR3 sequences appear in this sample, less than 65% of them only once. The top ten clonotypes cover approximately 25% of the sample. This material was acquired from a patient given preoperative chemotherapy. The receptor set was obtained from a human donor with esophageal squamous cell carcinoma. The donor label of this sample is uncertain.

With respect to this clonotype: Since the CDR3 does not end with the conserved phenylalanine or tryptophan, this likely comes from a read error. The gene calls are TRBV7-9 and TRBJ2-7, with TRBD2 matching over 7 bases. V lost 0 bases to trimming and J lost 1 base; unmatched junction nucleotides: 0. This CDR3 is built from 14 residues. Germline CDR1 and CDR2: SEHNR and FQNEAQ (reference sequence). Here the CDR3 DNA reads TGTGCCAGCAGCTTAGCCGGGGGGTCCTACGAGCAGTACTCC. Amino acids: CASSLAGGSYEQYS.

This rearrangement joins TRBV6-2 or TRBV6-3 to TRBJ1-2; D is unresolved. The CDR3 length is 13 residues. The germline V gene has CDR1 MNHEY and CDR2 SVGEGT. Deletions cut 4 bases from V and 0 bases from J, with 6 bases between. CDR3 residues: CASSSVANYGYTF. Here the CDR3 DNA reads TGTGCCAGCAGTTCGGTTGCTAACTATGGCTACACCTTC.

This clonotype has a count of ten or more. The V gene is TRBV7-2, the J gene TRBJ2-7; unclear D gene. V shed 5 bases and J shed 0 bases, with 11 bases lying between them. The CDR3 is 14 amino acids. The germline V gene encodes CDR1 SGHTA and CDR2 FQGNSA. This CDR3 reads CASSLMVGSYEQYF. CDR3 nucleotide sequence: TGTGCCAGCAGCCTCATGGTGGGCTCCTACGAGCAGTACTTC.

This clonotype was seen a few times. The rearrangement links TRBV6-1 to TRBJ2-3; possibly TRBD1 for D (6 bases). This CDR3 is 14 amino acids long. Trimming stripped 6 bases from V and 3 bases from J, with 13 bases between. CDR1 is MNHNS and CDR2 is SASEGT in the germline V gene. CDR3 region: CASRFGQGTDTQYF. DNA of the CDR3: TGTGCCAGCAGGTTTGGGCAGGGGACAGATACGCAGTATTTT.

At least ten counts were recorded for this clonotype. This rearrangement joins TRBV11-3 to TRBJ2-1; D is perhaps TRBD1 (7 bases). This CDR3 comprises 17 residues. Deletions cut 4 bases from V and 4 bases from J, with 20 bases between. Germline assignment: CDR1 SGHNT and CDR2 YENEEA. This chain's CDR3 is CASSSQVGSGGYNEQFF. CDR3 nucleotides: TGTGCCAGCAGCTCCCAGGTGGGGTCAGGGGGGTACAATGAGCAGTTCTTC.

About this clonotype: This is likely a read error, given that the CDR3 carries no conserved phenylalanine or tryptophan at its end. No DNA is shown, since the ends of the CDR3 on it are uncertain; the CDR3 is the one TCRdb lists. The rearrangement links TRBV7-9 to TRBJ1-1; whether TRBD1, the table's D call, matches the DNA was not checked. The CDR3 numbers 9 amino acids, ends counted. Looked up from germline, CDR1 is SEHNR and CDR2 is FQNEAQ (reference sequence). CDR3 region: CASSSRPGT.

This clonotype was recorded many times. The chain uses TRBV7-2 and TRBJ1-3; D remains unclear. V dropped 2 bases and J dropped 9 bases, with 8 bases sitting between them. CDR1 SGHTA and CDR2 FQGNSA come from the germline V gene. There are 12 residues in the CDR3. In nucleotides, the CDR3 is TGTGCCAGCAGCTTAAGAGACTCCACCATATATTTT. It translates to CASSLRDSTIYF.

DNA for the CDR3: TGTGCCAGCAGCGATAGAACTAGCGGGGCGGTGAGCACCGAGGCGCAGTATTTT. Its protein is CASSDRTSGAVSTEAQYF. The chain links TRBV7-6 to TRBJ2-3, with 10 nucleotides matching TRBD2. V lost 5 bases to trimming and J lost 10 bases; unmatched junction nucleotides: 21. This CDR3 has 18 amino acids. Germline V gene lookup returns CDR1 SGHVS and CDR2 FNYEAQ.

As concerns this clonotype: Given a much more abundant clone one base away, this may be a read error. The chain has TRBV6-4 and TRBJ2-2; 8 bases match TRBD1. Germline CDR1 and CDR2: MRHNA and SNTAGT. This CDR3 is 15 amino acids long. CDR3 bases: TGTGCCAGCAGTGACGGGACAGGAAACACCGGGAAGCTGTTTTTT. Translating it yields CASSDGTGNTGKLFF.

By sample fraction, this clonotype is medium-sized. V and J are TRBV11-3 and TRBJ2-1; tentatively, D is TRBD1 or TRBD2 (6 bases each). V dropped 1 base and J dropped 6 bases, with 7 bases sitting between them. Looked up from germline, CDR1 is SGHNT and CDR2 is YENEEA. The CDR3 runs 13 residues. CDR3 in DNA: TGTGCCAGCAGCTTAGGGGGGGCCAATGAGCAGTTCTTC. Its protein product is CASSLGGANEQFF.

This chain links TRBV7-2 with TRBJ1-6; perhaps TRBD1 as D (5 bases). The CDR3 covers 17 residues. Germline CDR1 reads SGHTA; CDR2 reads FQGNSA. V gave up 4 bases and J gave up 0 bases, with 13 bases separating them. The CDR3 DNA is TGTGCCAGCAGCTGGTGGGGCAGAAGCTCCTATAATTCACCCCTCCACTTT. The encoded protein is CASSWWGRSSYNSPLHF.

This clonotype was counted a single time. At one boundary the junction diverges from the germline segment, which might be a read error. The rearrangement joins TRBV7-2 to TRBJ2-5, with 7 bases identical to TRBD2. CDR3 length: 16 residues. Germline V gene lookup returns CDR1 SGHTA and CDR2 FQGNSA. The CDR3 region has the DNA TGTGCCAGCGGGGGGGTCGGGGCGGGGGTTGCGGAGACCCAGTATTTC. It specifies CASGGVGAGVAETQYF.

This chain links TRBV12-3 or TRBV12-4 with TRBJ2-5; D perhaps matches TRBD2 (5 bases). The DNA matches TRBJ2-7 better at its end, which makes the J call doubtful. This CDR3 has 13 amino acids. Here the CDR3 reads CASYLAGPYEQYF. The CDR3 DNA is TGTGCCAGCTACCTAGCCGGGCCCTACGAGCAGTACTTC.

The chain combines TRBV18 with TRBJ2-1, with 7 bases fitting TRBD1. CDR3 length equals 13 residues. Germline lookup yields CDR1 KGHSH and CDR2 LQKENI. The V and J ends lost 4 bases and 10 bases, in that order; junction bases with no gene match: 7. The CDR3 reads CASSQQGVGEQFF. CDR3 DNA sequence: TGTGCCAGCTCACAGCAGGGGGTAGGGGAGCAGTTCTTC.

As concerns this clonotype: One junction end disagrees with the germline gene, perhaps due to a read error. The chain uses TRBV7-2 and TRBJ2-5; possibly TRBD1 or TRBD2 for D (7 bases each). The CDR3 totals 15 residues. CDR1 and CDR2 (germline): SGHTA, FQGNSA. The CDR3 DNA is TGTGCCGGGGGGCAAGGGGGAGGGGGCGTGGATACGCAGTACTTT. Encoded protein: CAGGQGGGGVDTQYF.

The chain links TRBV7-8 to TRBJ2-4; 9 bases are a match to TRBD2. Germline trimming cut 5 bases from V and 1 base from J; bases unmatched to any gene: 6. This CDR3 has 16 amino acids. The germline V gene encodes CDR1 SGHVS and CDR2 FQNEAQ. The CDR3 DNA is TGTGCCAGCAGCAACCTAGCGGGGTGGGCCAAAAACATTCAGTACTTC. It specifies CASSNLAGWAKNIQYF.

This clonotype was seen just once. The rearrangement joins TRBV19 to TRBJ2-5; 8 bases are a match to TRBD2. The germline gives CDR1 LNHDA, CDR2 SQIVND (reference sequence). The CDR3 is 15 amino acids. With V trimmed by 5 bases and J by 5 bases, 10 bases remained unmatched. The CDR3 nucleotides are TGTGCCAGTAGTGCCCGGACTAGCTGGAGGGAGACCCAGTACTTC. This sequence encodes CASSARTSWRETQYF.

This clonotype was observed many times. V gene TRBV4-3 combines with J gene TRBJ2-5; 9 bases are a match to TRBD2. Per the germline V gene, CDR1 is LGHNA and CDR2 is YSLEER. The V and J ends lost 1 base and 4 bases, in that order; junction bases with no gene match: 7. CDR3 length: 16 residues. The CDR3 bases are TGCGCCAGCAGCCAAGGATTGGCGGGGGGGGGAGAGACCCAGTACTTC. Translating gives CASSQGLAGGGETQYF.

This clonotype was detected ten times or more. This could be a read error, since a much larger clone is one nucleotide away. The rearrangement links TRBV7-2 to TRBJ2-5, with D perhaps assigned TRBD1 or TRBD2 (6 bases each). V was pared by 5 bases and J by 11 bases, with 21 bases between. The CDR3 has 14 amino acids. In germline, CDR1 is SGHTA, CDR2 FQGNSA. CDR3 DNA: TGTGCCAGCAGCCGGCGTGAGGGGGGCAATGAGCAGTACTTC. This sequence encodes CASSRREGGNEQYF.

A remark on this clonotype: One end of the junction does not line up with germline, which may come from a read error. The V call is TRBV12-3 or TRBV12-4, the J call TRBJ2-3, with TRBD2 identical over 8 bases. CDR3 length equals 15 residues. CDR3 in DNA: TGTGCCAGCACCCCGGGGGGGGGAGTCAAAAACATGCAGTATTTC. Protein product: CASTPGGGVKNMQYF.